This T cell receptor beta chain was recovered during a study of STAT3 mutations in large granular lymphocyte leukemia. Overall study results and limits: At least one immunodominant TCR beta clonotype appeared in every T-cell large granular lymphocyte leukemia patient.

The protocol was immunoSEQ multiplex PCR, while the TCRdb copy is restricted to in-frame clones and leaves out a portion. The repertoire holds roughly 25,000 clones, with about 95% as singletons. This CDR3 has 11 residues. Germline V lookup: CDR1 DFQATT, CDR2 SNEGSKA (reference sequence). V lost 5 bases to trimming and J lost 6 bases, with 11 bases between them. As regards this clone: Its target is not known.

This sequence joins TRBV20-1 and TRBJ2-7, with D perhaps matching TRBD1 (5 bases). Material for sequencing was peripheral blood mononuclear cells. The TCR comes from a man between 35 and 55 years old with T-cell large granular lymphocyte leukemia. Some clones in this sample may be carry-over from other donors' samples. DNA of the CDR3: TGCAGTGCTTCGGACAAACCCGAGCAGTACTTC. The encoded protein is CSASDKPEQYF.